This record looks at one T cell receptor (beta chain) sequence and its context. Repertoires were generated with immunoSEQ multiplex PCR, while TCRdb's copy carries only in-frame clones and drops some. This table has fewer than 85,000 clones, about 90% appearing once. The entry originates in a study of blood T cell repertoires in COVID-19. Whole-study context: Sample material is recorded as cDNA or gDNA derived from T cells, B-cell-depleted T cells, or PBMCs.

This CDR3 spans 15 amino acids. CDR1 is MGHRA, CDR2 YSYEKL, per germline. The germline V and J ends were trimmed by 4 bases and 4 bases, with 17 bases remaining between them. Sequencing was carried out using peripheral blood. This rearrangement joins TRBV4-1 to TRBJ2-7; weak D call: TRBD2 (6 bases). This receptor was taken from a human donor in a cohort sampled during active COVID-19. For the CDR3, the DNA is TGCGCCAGCAGCCTCACTAATAGGGGAGGTTACGAGCAGTACTTC. It encodes CASSLTNRGGYEQYF.